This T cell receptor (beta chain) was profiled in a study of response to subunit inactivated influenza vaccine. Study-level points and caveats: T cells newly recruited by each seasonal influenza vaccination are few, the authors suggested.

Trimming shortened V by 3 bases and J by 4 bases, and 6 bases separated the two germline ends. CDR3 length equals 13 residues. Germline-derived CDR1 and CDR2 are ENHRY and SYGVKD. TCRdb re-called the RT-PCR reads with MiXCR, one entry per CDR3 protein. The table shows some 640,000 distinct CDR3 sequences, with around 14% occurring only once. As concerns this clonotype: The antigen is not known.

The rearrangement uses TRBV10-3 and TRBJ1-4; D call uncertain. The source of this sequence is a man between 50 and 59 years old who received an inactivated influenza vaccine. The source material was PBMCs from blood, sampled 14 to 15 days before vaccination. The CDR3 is CAISDGVNEKLFF. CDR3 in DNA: TGTGCCATCAGTGATGGGGTTAATGAAAAACTGTTTTTT.